Shown below are 29 T cell receptor beta chains from a single sample sequenced in a study of cytomegalovirus exposure and HLA in healthy donors. PCR used 60 Vbeta primers and 13 Jbeta primers. The table came from immunoSEQ multiplex PCR; TCRdb's copy has only in-frame clones and leaves some out. The data contain 190,000 or so clones, around 79% of them singletons. Source material: PBMCs. These receptors were collected from a male donor in good health and CMV-seropositive.

The chain employs TRBV4-2 and TRBJ1-1; a weak D match, TRBD1 (6 bases). This CDR3 has 13 amino acids. The germline CDR1 and CDR2 sequences are LGHNA and YNFKEQ. Trimming shortened V by 4 bases and J by 5 bases, and 11 bases separated the two germline ends. The CDR3 is CASSPRGRTEAFF. The CDR3 region has the DNA TGTGCCAGCAGCCCTAGGGGGAGAACTGAAGCTTTCTTT.

The V call is TRBV4-2, the J call TRBJ1-1, with 7 nucleotides matching TRBD1. The length of the CDR3 is 16 residues. The germline gives CDR1 LGHNA, CDR2 YNFKEQ. Losses at the gene ends were 0 bases for V and 0 bases for J; bases not matched to a gene: 4. The CDR3 region has the DNA TGTGCCAGCAGCCAAGAGCCGGACAGGCTGAACACTGAAGCTTTCTTT. Translating it yields CASSQEPDRLNTEAFF.

The chain employs TRBV5-6 and TRBJ1-1; TRBD1 agrees at 7 bases. V shed 2 bases and J 10 bases; nucleotides not matched to a gene: 11. Germline V gene sequence: CDR1 SGHDT, CDR2 YYEEEE. There are 14 residues in the CDR3. The CDR3 is CASSFGRQGGGAFF. In DNA, the CDR3 is TGTGCCAGCAGCTTTGGGCGACAGGGCGGTGGAGCTTTCTTT.

This clone came up once. The J gene is TRBJ1-5, the V gene TRBV2, with 7 bases identical to TRBD1. The CDR3 runs 18 residues. Germline CDR1 is SNHLY and CDR2 is FYNNEI. V gave up 3 bases and J gave up 1 base; unmatched junction bases: 12. The CDR3 loop is CASSDDRAWGPSNQPQHF. Here the CDR3 DNA reads TGTGCCAGCAGTGACGACAGGGCCTGGGGTCCGAGCAATCAGCCCCAGCATTTT. The whole variable domain, filled in from reference TRBV2 and TRBJ1-5, reads EPEVTQTPSHQVTQMGQEVILRCVPISNHLYFYWYRQILGQKVEFLVSFYNNEISEKSEIFDDQFSVERPDGSNFTLKIRSTKLEDSAMYFCASSDDRAWGPSNQPQHFGDGTRLSIL.

This chain joins TRBV11-3 and TRBJ2-1; tentative D call: TRBD1 (6 bases). Germline-derived CDR1 and CDR2 are SGHNT and YENEEA. The V end was cut by 0 bases, the J end by 1 base, with 10 bases between. This CDR3 is built from 16 residues. This CDR3 reads CASSLEGTKSYNEQFF. CDR3 nucleotides: TGTGCCAGCAGCTTAGAGGGGACAAAGTCCTACAATGAGCAGTTCTTC.

This clone was counted once. V gene TRBV6-6 combines with J gene TRBJ1-3, with TRBD1 matching 7 bases. The germline gives CDR1 MNHNY, CDR2 SVGAGI (reference sequence). The CDR3 extends over 15 amino acids. Unmatched junction bases numbered 6, after V lost 5 bases and J lost 2 bases. CDR3 nucleotides: TGTGCCAGCAGTACGCAGGGGGACACTGGAAACACCATATATTTT. Translation gives CASSTQGDTGNTIYF.

The rearrangement joins TRBV7-3 to TRBJ1-1; D might be TRBD1 (5 bases). Trimming pared 2 bases from V and 6 bases from J, leaving 16 bases between. This CDR3 region has 15 residues. The germline V gene encodes CDR1 SGHTA and CDR2 FQGTGA. The CDR3 spells CASSLGRGTTSEAFF. CDR3 sequence (DNA): TGTGCCAGCAGCTTAGGGCGGGGCACAACGTCTGAAGCTTTCTTT.

The V call is TRBV10-3, the J call TRBJ1-3, with D hard to call. This CDR3 is 12 amino acids long. The V end was cut by 10 bases, the J end by 4 bases, with 11 bases between. In germline, CDR1 is ENHRY, CDR2 SYGVKD. The CDR3 nucleotides are TGTGCCACAAAATACGGGGGAAACACCATATATTTT. This sequence encodes CATKYGGNTIYF.

The CDR3 loop is CASSQSGGDTQYF. In DNA, the CDR3 is TGTGCCAGCTCACAGTCTGGAGGTGATACGCAGTATTTT. The chain employs TRBV18 and TRBJ2-3, with D possibly being TRBD2 (5 bases). Germline loops: CDR1 KGHSH, CDR2 LQKENI. There are 13 residues in the CDR3. V lost 4 bases and J lost 6, with 11 bases in between.

The chain carries TRBV10-3 and TRBJ2-7; maybe TRBD1 (6 bases). V was shortened by 2 bases and J by 5 bases, with 16 bases between the two germline ends. Germline CDR1 is ENHRY and CDR2 is SYGVKD. The CDR3 sequence is 15 residues long. This chain's CDR3 is CAISEPAGVENEQYF. The CDR3 nucleotides are TGTGCCATCAGTGAGCCTGCAGGGGTGGAAAACGAGCAGTACTTC.

CDR3 amino acids: CARSKQANTEAFF. The CDR3 DNA sequence: TGTGCCCGAAGCAAGCAGGCGAACACTGAAGCTTTCTTT. The rearrangement uses TRBV30 and TRBJ1-1; D not certain. V dropped 8 bases and J dropped 1 base, with 14 bases sitting between them. The CDR3 totals 13 residues. The V gene's germline CDR1 is GTSNPN and CDR2 SVGIG (reference sequence).

The rearrangement uses TRBV18 and TRBJ1-3; 7 bases fit TRBD1. There are 17 residues in the CDR3. Germline V CDR1 and CDR2: KGHSH, LQKENI. Trimming at V came to 3 bases and at J to 4 bases, leaving 12 bases not matched to a gene. The CDR3 sequence: CASSPPGSRGFGNTIYF. DNA of the CDR3: TGTGCCAGCTCACCTCCGGGGTCCAGGGGGTTCGGAAACACCATATATTTT.

The rearrangement uses TRBV5-1 and TRBJ2-2, with 9 nucleotides matching TRBD1. V shed 2 bases and J 6 bases; nucleotides not matched to a gene: 8. The germline V gene has CDR1 SGHRS and CDR2 YFSETQ. This CDR3 has 16 amino acids. The CDR3 loop reads CASSFYQDRGAGELFF. The CDR3 bases are TGCGCCAGCAGCTTCTACCAGGACAGGGGAGCCGGGGAGCTGTTTTTT.

The chain joins TRBV30 to TRBJ2-5; 12 bases fit TRBD2. The germline gives CDR1 GTSNPN, CDR2 SVGIG (reference sequence). The CDR3 runs 15 residues. Germline trimming cut 1 base from V and 4 bases from J; bases unmatched to any gene: 4. This CDR3 reads CAWSGLAGVGETQYF. DNA of the CDR3: TGTGCCTGGAGTGGACTAGCGGGAGTGGGAGAGACCCAGTACTTC.

For this clone: Other DNA sequences within the sample encode an identical CDR3. The J gene is TRBJ2-3, the V gene TRBV5-4; D unresolved. In germline, CDR1 is SGHNT, CDR2 YYREEE (reference sequence). This CDR3 contains 14 residues. Between the trimmed V and J ends, which lost 0 bases and 0 bases, there was a span of 5 bases. The CDR3 loop reads CASSLAGSTDTQYF. The CDR3 DNA is TGTGCCAGCAGCTTGGCGGGTAGCACAGATACGCAGTATTTT.

V and J are TRBV5-1 and TRBJ2-1; D remains unclear. Trimming took 7 bases from V and 0 from J, leaving 20 bases between them. This CDR3 region has 17 residues. The germline V gene encodes CDR1 SGHRS and CDR2 YFSETQ. CDR3 protein: CASSSYGGQSSYNEQFF. The CDR3 DNA is TGCGCCAGCTCCTCTTACGGCGGCCAGAGCTCCTACAATGAGCAGTTCTTC.

The chain is built from TRBV28 and TRBJ2-2; 11 nucleotides line up with TRBD2. After removal of 8 bases from V and 7 bases from J, the junction contained 6 bases not matched to a gene. CDR1 is MDHEN, CDR2 SYDVKM, per germline. This CDR3 is 14 amino acids long. The CDR3 nucleotides are TGTGCCAGCGACCACGGGACTAGCGGCGGGGAGCTGTTTTTT. This translates into CASDHGTSGGELFF.

The V and J genes are TRBV27 and TRBJ2-5; TRBD1 aligns across 7 bases. Per germline, CDR1 MNHEY and CDR2 SMNVEV (reference sequence). This CDR3 is built from 14 residues. V shed 3 bases, J shed 5 bases, and the junction held 6 bases outside the gene matches. This chain's CDR3 is CASSFGDREETQYF. The CDR3, as DNA: TGTGCCAGCAGTTTTGGAGACAGGGAGGAGACCCAGTACTTC.

As DNA, the CDR3 is TGTGCCATCTACAGCGGGACAACCTACGAGCAGTACTTC. Its protein is CAIYSGTTYEQYF. This sequence joins TRBV28 and TRBJ2-7, with D tentatively TRBD2 (7 bases). V was pared by 10 bases and J by 2 bases, with 15 bases between. Per the germline V gene, CDR1 is MDHEN and CDR2 is SYDVKM. This CDR3 region has 13 residues.

The V and J genes are TRBV7-2 and TRBJ2-2; no firm D call. Germline V gene data show CDR1 as SGHTA and CDR2 as FQGNSA. V lost 0 bases to trimming and J lost 4 bases, with 9 bases between them. The CDR3 totals 15 residues. The CDR3 DNA reads as TGTGCCAGCAGCTTAGCCCCTGGCGGCACCGGGGAGCTGTTTTTT. This codes for CASSLAPGGTGELFF.

This CDR3 reads CASRPGGRASYGYTF. For the CDR3, the DNA is TGTGCCAGCAGACCGGGGGGCAGGGCGAGCTATGGCTACACCTTC. V usage is TRBV7-2 and J usage is TRBJ1-2, with D possibly being TRBD1 (6 bases). Trimming left V 6 bases short and J 4 bases short, with 18 bases between. The CDR3 is 15 amino acids. Germline loops: CDR1 SGHTA, CDR2 FQGNSA.

This clone was seen more than once but under ten times. This chain links TRBV6-1 with TRBJ2-2; 9 positions agree with TRBD1. The CDR3 totals 14 residues. Germline trimming cut 8 bases from V and 6 bases from J; bases unmatched to any gene: 7. Per the germline V gene, CDR1 is MNHNS and CDR2 is SASEGT. This chain's CDR3 is CASWGQGFPGELFF. As DNA, the CDR3 is TGTGCCAGCTGGGGACAGGGCTTCCCCGGGGAGCTGTTTTTT.

In this sample, this clone turned up once. The chain employs TRBV7-3 and TRBJ2-7; 9 bases line up with TRBD2. V shed 2 bases, J shed 6 bases, and the junction held 5 bases outside the gene matches. Germline-derived CDR1 and CDR2 are SGHTA and FQGTGA. The CDR3 totals 14 residues. The CDR3 region has the DNA TGTGCCAGCAGCTTACTAGCGGGATCTGGCGAGCAGTACTTC. Protein sequence: CASSLLAGSGEQYF.

This clone has only a few counts. The chain joins TRBV4-1 to TRBJ2-3, with TRBD2 matching 7 bases. The CDR3 consists of 15 residues. CDR1 MGHRA and CDR2 YSYEKL come from the germline V gene. Trimming cost V 6 bases and J 1 base; bases outside gene matches: 7. In DNA form, the CDR3 reads TGCGCCAGCAGTGGGGGGGTTGGGGGCACAGATACGCAGTATTTT. Translated, it gives CASSGGVGGTDTQYF.

Concerning this clone itself: This sample includes further DNA sequences coding for the same CDR3. The chain has TRBV18 and TRBJ1-5; D uncertain. This CDR3 is built from 16 residues. Between the trimmed V and J ends, which lost 2 bases and 8 bases, there was a span of 19 bases. Per germline, CDR1 KGHSH and CDR2 LQKENI. The CDR3 protein is CASSPMSGGVLEPQHF. The CDR3 DNA reads as TGTGCCAGCTCACCAATGTCGGGAGGTGTATTGGAGCCCCAGCATTTT.

This chain connects TRBV5-6 to TRBJ1-6, with TRBD1 as a possible D gene (5 bases). In germline, CDR1 is SGHDT, CDR2 YYEEEE. V was cut by 2 bases and J by 6 bases, with 9 bases left in between. The CDR3 extends over 14 amino acids. The CDR3 loop is CASSFREGNSPLHF. The CDR3 nucleotides read TGTGCCAGCAGCTTCAGGGAAGGTAATTCACCCCTCCACTTT.

The chain carries TRBV18 and TRBJ1-1; D might be TRBD1 (5 bases). Per germline, CDR1 KGHSH and CDR2 LQKENI. This CDR3 spans 17 amino acids. Trimming shortened V by 2 bases and J by 0 bases, and 16 bases separated the two germline ends. The CDR3 region is CASSPSMATGMNTEAFF. CDR3 sequence (DNA): TGTGCCAGCTCACCAAGCATGGCAACAGGAATGAACACTGAAGCTTTCTTT.

The rearrangement links TRBV5-4 to TRBJ2-3; a weak D match, TRBD2 (5 bases). The CDR3 has 15 residues. V gave up 0 bases and J gave up 6 bases, with 14 bases separating them. Germline CDR1 is SGHNT and CDR2 is YYREEE (reference sequence). CDR3 in amino acids: CASSLEAGPVDTQYF. The CDR3 bases are TGTGCCAGCAGCTTGGAGGCGGGCCCAGTCGATACGCAGTATTTT.

The rearrangement links TRBV7-9 to TRBJ2-7, with 12 bases identical to TRBD2. Germline CDR1 SEHNR, CDR2 FQNEAQ (reference sequence). The CDR3 is made up of 15 amino acids. The V gene end was trimmed by 3 bases and the J gene end by 3 bases; junction bases not matched to a gene: 3. DNA for the CDR3: TGTGCCAGCAGCTTGACGGGACTAGCGGGCTACGAGCAGTACTTC. This encodes CASSLTGLAGYEQYF.